A selection of T cell receptor beta chains follows, all from one sample in a study of CD4 and CD8 cells across lung adenocarcinoma regions. TCRdb re-called the PCR reads with MiXCR, one entry per CDR3 protein. The sample consists of about 23,000 distinct CDR3 sequences, approximately 52% of them appearing once. The sequenced sample was CD4+ T cells from the center of a lung tumor. These receptors all come from a male donor with lung adenocarcinoma. The CD4 and CD8 labels of this study may be unreliable. The CDR3 runs from the conserved cysteine through the conserved F or W. A D gene is named only where the DNA matches it firmly. Clone sizes are given selectively: once, few, many, or a class where the clone is expanded.

d_gene,j_gene,len,abundance,v_gene,CDR3aa,CDR3nt
-,TRBJ2-7,14,many,TRBV11-2,CASSLAGTSIEQYF,TGTGCCAGCAGCTTGGCCGGGACGTCGATCGAGCAGTACTTC
-,TRBJ2-3,14,-,TRBV6-1,CAGRGDRDEQREYF,TGTGCGGGCAGGGGGGACCGGGACGAACAGAGAGAGTATTTT
-,TRBJ2-7,15,medium-sized,TRBV6-6,CASSYGLGSSYEQYF,TGTGCCAGCAGTTACGGACTCGGGAGCTCCTACGAGCAGTACTTC
TRBD2,TRBJ2-5,21,-,TRBV12-3/TRBV12-4,CALRGCGRAGPGGRGPDTQYF,TGTGCCTTACGGGGCTGCGGGAGGGCGGGGCCTGGGGGGCGTGGCCCAGATACCCAGTACTTC
-,TRBJ1-1,13,many,TRBV6-1,CASSVRRQLEAFF,TGTGCCAGCAGTGTCCGGAGACAGTTAGAAGCTTTCTTT
-,TRBJ2-1,14,few,TRBV6-1,CASNRGGEGNEQFF,TGTGCCAGCAACAGGGGGGGGGAGGGCAATGAGCAGTTCTTC
-,TRBJ2-3,14,once,TRBV10-2,CAGRGVAGAETQYF,TGCGCGGGCCGCGGGGTGGCAGGCGCAGAGACGCAGTATTTC
-,TRBJ2-3,13,-,TRBV25-1,CASRKTGKNTQYF,TGTGCCAGCAGGAAAACAGGCAAAAATACGCAGTATTTT
-,TRBJ2-7,13,-,TRBV20-1,CSAKYREPYEQYF,TGCAGTGCTAAATACAGGGAACCCTACGAGCAGTACTTC
-,TRBJ1-1,16,many,TRBV6-6,CASSYSSGARDTEAFF,TGTGCCAGCAGTTACTCTTCGGGGGCGAGGGACACTGAAGCTTTCTTT
-,TRBJ2-1,15,many,TRBV24-1,CATSDFYAGINEQFF,TGTGCCACCAGTGATTTTTATGCTGGGATCAATGAGCAGTTCTTC
TRBD2,TRBJ2-7,16,many,TRBV6-5,CASRRTSGKEPYEQYF,TGTGCCAGCAGGCGGACTAGCGGGAAAGAACCCTACGAGCAGTACTTC
-,TRBJ2-4,14,-,TRBV27,CASRTVSSYNEQYF,TGTGCCAGCAGAACCGTGAGCTCCTACAATGAGCAGTACTTC
-,TRBJ2-5,14,-,TRBV6-1,CAGSGARAPETQYF,TGTGCGGGCAGTGGGGCCAGAGCTCCAGAGACCCAGTACTTC
TRBD1,TRBJ2-7,15,few,TRBV4-2,CASSQDVGQAYEQYF,TGTGCCAGCAGCCAAGATGTGGGACAGGCCTACGAGCAGTACTTC
-,TRBJ2-6,13,few,TRBV7-9,CASSYSGANVLTF,TGTGCCAGCAGCTATTCCGGGGCCAACGTCCTGACTTTC
-,TRBJ2-7,12,few,TRBV30,CAWSVQGFEQYF,TGTGCCTGGAGTGTACAGGGCTTCGAGCAGTACTTC
-,TRBJ1-2,14,many,TRBV28,CASSLEGWNYGYTF,TGTGCCAGCAGTTTAGAGGGATGGAACTATGGCTACACCTTC
-,TRBJ2-2,12,-,TRBV7-6,CASSLNTGALYF,TGTGCCAGCAGCTTGAACACCGGGGCGCTGTATTTT
TRBD2,TRBJ2-7,17,many,TRBV10-1,CASSETRLAEGSYEQYF,TGCGCCAGCAGTGAGACAAGACTAGCGGAGGGTTCCTACGAGCAGTACTTC
TRBD2,TRBJ2-1,14,many,TRBV27,CASSLSGMTLQQFF,TGTGCCAGCAGTCTTAGCGGGATGACGCTTCAGCAGTTCTTC
-,TRBJ1-4,14,many,TRBV27,CASSPSLANEKLFF,TGTGCCAGCAGTCCTTCCCTAGCTAATGAAAAACTGTTTTTT
-,TRBJ2-1,13,-,TRBV6-4,CARGDGPNNEQFF,TGTGCCAGGGGTGACGGGCCCAACAATGAGCAGTTCTTC
-,TRBJ2-3,15,-,TRBV6-1,CARGLQSGITGAQYF,TGTGCCAGGGGACTCCAGTCCGGAATCACAGGGGCGCAGTATTTT
-,TRBJ2-3,13,-,TRBV6-1,CARGVRAKDTQYF,TGTGCCAGGGGTGTGCGAGCCAAAGATACGCAGTATTTC
-,TRBJ2-5,14,medium-sized,TRBV6-5,CASRLSLGWETQYF,TGTGCCAGCAGGCTTTCGCTGGGCTGGGAGACCCAGTACTTC
TRBD1,TRBJ2-7,14,medium-sized,TRBV6-1,CASSDVRGSYEQYF,TGTGCCAGCAGCGACGTCAGGGGGTCCTACGAGCAGTACTTC
TRBD2,TRBJ2-3,15,-,TRBV7-3,CAGGEAGQGTETQYF,TGTGCCGGGGGGGAGGCGGGCCAGGGCACAGAGACGCAGTATTTT
TRBD2,TRBJ2-1,16,many,TRBV4-1,CASSQVVPSGYNEQFF,TGCGCCAGCAGCCAAGTGGTTCCTAGCGGCTACAATGAGCAGTTCTTC
-,TRBJ2-7,14,few,TRBV20-1,CSADPRDMSYEQYF,TGCAGTGCCGATCCCCGGGACATGTCCTACGAGCAGTACTTC